A single sample is the source of the 30 T cell receptor beta chains below, sequenced in a study of blood T cell repertoires in COVID-19. Assay used: immunoSEQ multiplex PCR; TCRdb lists only in-frame clones, some missing. The sample holds more than 300,000 clones, 80% to 90% seen once. The material sequenced was PBMCs or T cells enriched from blood (not recorded which). The receptors stem from a woman aged 18-35 years who had recovered from COVID-19.

V usage is TRBV28 and J usage is TRBJ1-2; tentative D call: TRBD1 (6 bases). Germline V CDR1 and CDR2: MDHEN, SYDVKM. CDR3 length: 14 residues. With 4 bases removed from V and 0 bases from J, the gap between germline ends came to 9 bases. The CDR3 loop reads CASSSRTANYGYTF. CDR3 DNA sequence: TGTGCCAGCAGTTCCCGGACAGCTAACTATGGCTACACCTTC.

Only a few counts were recorded for this clone. The chain employs TRBV9 and TRBJ1-2; D is perhaps TRBD1 (5 bases). With 0 bases removed from V and 2 bases from J, the gap between germline ends came to 14 bases. The CDR3 length is 16 residues. Germline loops: CDR1 SGDLS, CDR2 YYNGEE. DNA for the CDR3: TGTGCCAGCAGCGTAGCTACGCAGGGCGAAAACTATGGCTACACCTTC. It is translated as CASSVATQGENYGYTF. The full variable domain, with the rest looked up from reference TRBV9 and TRBJ1-2, is DSGVTQTPKHLITATGQRVTLRCSPRSGDLSVYWYQQSLDQGLQFLIQYYNGEERAKGNILERFSAQQFPDLHSELNLSSLELGDSALYFCASSVATQGENYGYTFGSGTRLTVV.

The chain uses TRBV28 and TRBJ1-5, with D possibly matching TRBD1 (6 bases). The CDR3 spans 15 residues. CDR1 and CDR2 from the germline V gene are MDHEN and SYDVKM. Trimming took off 4 bases at V and 6 bases at J, with 16 bases between the two ends. This CDR3 is CASSSHTGGLQPQHF. CDR3 bases: TGTGCCAGCAGTTCTCATACCGGGGGGCTTCAGCCCCAGCATTTT.

This clone was recorded only once. In DNA form, the CDR3 reads TGCGCCAGCAGCCAAGCGGGGGGGCCGGTCGGGGAGCTGTTTTTT. The encoded protein is CASSQAGGPVGELFF. The rearrangement uses TRBV4-1 and TRBJ2-2; TRBD2 matches at 8 bases. Losses at the gene ends were 1 base for V and 7 bases for J; bases not matched to a gene: 5. The V gene's germline CDR1 is MGHRA and CDR2 YSYEKL. This CDR3 is 15 amino acids long.

The rearrangement links TRBV5-1 to TRBJ1-2; 12 bases line up with TRBD1. CDR1 and CDR2 (germline): SGHRS, YFSETQ. Trimming cost V 0 bases and J 2 bases; bases outside gene matches: 8. The CDR3 is 18 amino acids. CDR3 nucleotide sequence: TGCGCCAGCAGCTTGGACTGGGACAGGGGGCCTACGAACTATGGCTACACCTTC. Protein product: CASSLDWDRGPTNYGYTF.

The chain couples TRBV7-9 to TRBJ2-7; 8 bases map to TRBD1. CDR1 and CDR2 from the germline V gene are SEHNR and FQNEAQ (reference sequence). This CDR3 contains 11 residues. J lost 13 bases, V lost 4 bases, and 6 bases had no gene match. CDR3 DNA: TGTGCCAGCAGCTCGACAGGGGTCCTCTACTTC. Its protein product is CASSSTGVLYF.

The CDR3 here is CASSQEGLSQDTQYF. CDR3 bases: TGTGCCAGCAGCCAGGAGGGTCTTAGCCAAGATACGCAGTATTTT. This sequence joins TRBV5-4 and TRBJ2-3; D perhaps matches TRBD2 (6 bases). In germline, CDR1 is SGHNT, CDR2 YYREEE (reference sequence). The CDR3 has 15 residues. Trimming took off 4 bases at V and 5 bases at J, with 17 bases between the two ends.

V usage is TRBV5-1 and J usage is TRBJ2-5; TRBD2 matches at 8 bases. The CDR3 runs to 14 residues. CDR1 is SGHRS and CDR2 is YFSETQ in the germline V gene. Germline trimming cut 2 bases from V and 5 bases from J; bases unmatched to any gene: 5. The CDR3 DNA follows: TGCGCCAGCAGCTTTCATAGCGGGACGGAGACCCAGTACTTC. It specifies CASSFHSGTETQYF.

The V call is TRBV6-1, the J call TRBJ2-2; TRBD2 matches at 8 bases. The CDR3 contains 16 residues. Trimming took 2 bases from V and 5 from J; bases not matched to a gene: 7. Germline CDR1 reads MNHNS; CDR2 reads SASEGT. The CDR3 reads CASSERAGGGTGELFF. The CDR3 DNA reads as TGTGCCAGCAGTGAAAGGGCGGGAGGAGGGACCGGGGAGCTGTTTTTT.

V and J are TRBV29-1 and TRBJ2-7; 11 bases are a match to TRBD2. From germline, CDR1 is SQVTM and CDR2 ANQGSEA. V shed 4 bases and J 6 bases; nucleotides not matched to a gene: 8. The CDR3 consists of 14 residues. As DNA, the CDR3 is TGCAGCGTTGGCCGGCGGCTAGCGGGAGGCGAGCAGTACTTC. The encoded protein is CSVGRRLAGGEQYF.

The chain carries TRBV7-9 and TRBJ2-3, with TRBD2 as a possible D gene (6 bases). The CDR3 consists of 15 residues. V was pared by 5 bases and J by 1 base, with 13 bases between. The germline V gene encodes CDR1 SEHNR and CDR2 FQNEAQ (reference sequence). In DNA, the CDR3 is TGTGCCAGCAGCGACGGGAGTAGCGGCACAGATACGCAGTATTTT. It is translated as CASSDGSSGTDTQYF.

The CDR3, as DNA: TGTGCCAGCAGCAGGGGGTTTAATACTGAAGCTTTCTTT. It translates to CASSRGFNTEAFF. The J gene is TRBJ1-1, the V gene TRBV14; D perhaps matches TRBD1 (6 bases). The CDR3 is made up of 13 amino acids. The germline gives CDR1 SGHDN, CDR2 FVKESK. V lost 5 bases, J lost 5 bases, and 12 bases lay in between.

The table lists this clone with a few counts. The J gene is TRBJ2-7, the V gene TRBV10-2; TRBD1 might be the D (5 bases). Germline V CDR1 and CDR2: WSHSY, SAAADI. Trimming took 0 bases from V and 0 from J, leaving 9 bases between them. This CDR3 spans 15 amino acids. Here the CDR3 reads CASSESGDSSYEQYF. The CDR3 bases are TGCGCCAGCAGTGAGTCAGGGGATTCCTCCTACGAGCAGTACTTC.

The V call is TRBV19, the J call TRBJ2-2, with D uncertain. The CDR3 loop spans 16 amino acids. With 10 bases removed from V and 1 base from J, the gap between germline ends came to 19 bases. Germline V gene lookup returns CDR1 LNHDA and CDR2 SQIVND (reference sequence). The CDR3 reads CATLRVLGGNTGELFF. The CDR3 coding sequence is TGTGCCACCCTTAGAGTGCTTGGTGGGAACACCGGGGAGCTGTTTTTT.

The CDR3 DNA reads TGTGCCAGCAGCCAAGATCTACTAGCGGGAGACCTCCAAGAGACCCAGTACTTC. This codes for CASSQDLLAGDLQETQYF. V usage is TRBV14 and J usage is TRBJ2-5, with 11 bases that match TRBD2. This CDR3 spans 18 amino acids. CDR1 and CDR2 from the germline V gene are SGHDN and FVKESK. J gave up 1 base and V 0 bases, and 7 bases lay outside the gene matches.

As DNA, the CDR3 is TGTGCCAGTACTACACTCCCCGGGACAGGGGAGACAGGACGATCTTATGGCTACACCTTC. This encodes CASTTLPGTGETGRSYGYTF. The genes are TRBV19 and TRBJ1-2; 10 bases fit TRBD1. CDR1 and CDR2 (germline): LNHDA, SQIVND (reference sequence). The CDR3 extends over 20 amino acids. V was pared by 7 bases and J by 5 bases, with 25 bases of the junction left unmatched.

The chain links TRBV11-2 to TRBJ1-4; possible D gene TRBD1, 5 bases. Looked up from germline, CDR1 is SGHAT and CDR2 is FQNNGV. With 1 base removed from V and 5 bases from J, the gap between germline ends came to 11 bases. There are 15 residues in the CDR3. Here the CDR3 DNA reads TGTGCCAGCAGCTTAGTTACAGGATGGAATGAAAAACTGTTTTTT. It specifies CASSLVTGWNEKLFF.

V gene TRBV6-1 combines with J gene TRBJ1-1; D is uncertain. V was shortened by 3 bases and J by 2 bases, with 13 bases between the two germline ends. The CDR3 has 15 residues. Germline V gene lookup returns CDR1 MNHNS and CDR2 SASEGT. CDR3 coding DNA: TGTGCCAGCAGTGAGTCATGGCTTCGAAACACTGAAGCTTTCTTT. Amino acid sequence: CASSESWLRNTEAFF.

The V call is TRBV28, the J call TRBJ2-1, with a possible D match to TRBD2 (6 bases). V lost 2 bases and J 6 bases, leaving 14 bases between the germline ends. CDR3 length: 15 residues. Germline values: CDR1 MDHEN, CDR2 SYDVKM. DNA of the CDR3: TGTGCCAGCAGTTTAAGTGTGGCGGGGCCCAATGAGCAGTTCTTC. Translated, it gives CASSLSVAGPNEQFF.

The chain couples TRBV4-1 to TRBJ2-5, with a possible D match to TRBD2 (5 bases). The V end was cut by 2 bases, the J end by 5 bases, with 9 bases between. The CDR3 totals 13 residues. CDR1 and CDR2 from the germline V gene are MGHRA and YSYEKL. CDR3 nucleotide sequence: TGCGCCAGCAGCCAATGGAGGTTGGAGACCCAGTACTTC. Translated: CASSQWRLETQYF.

This chain connects TRBV5-1 to TRBJ1-4, with 9 nucleotides matching TRBD1. CDR1 and CDR2 (germline): SGHRS, YFSETQ. V was clipped by 3 bases and J by 7 bases; unmatched bases: 10. The CDR3 consists of 16 residues. CDR3 DNA: TGCGCCAGCAGCTGGAGTACCGGGACAGGGACTGAAAAACTGTTTTTT. Its protein product is CASSWSTGTGTEKLFF. The whole variable domain, remainder taken from reference TRBV5-1 and TRBJ1-4, is KAGVTQTPRYLIKTRGQQVTLSCSPISGHRSVSWYQQTPGQGLQFLFEYFSETQRNKGNFPGRFSGRQFSNSRSEMNVSTLELGDSALYLCASSWSTGTGTEKLFFGSGTQLSVL.

The V gene is TRBV2, the J gene TRBJ2-1; possible D gene TRBD2, 5 bases. The germline V gene encodes CDR1 SNHLY and CDR2 FYNNEI. The V gene lost 7 bases and the J gene lost 10 bases, with 17 bases spanning the gap. The CDR3 has 13 amino acids. CDR3 protein: CASMEDGFEEQFF. The CDR3 DNA sequence: TGTGCCAGCATGGAGGACGGGTTTGAGGAGCAGTTCTTC.

The V call is TRBV5-5, the J call TRBJ2-1, with TRBD1 as a possible D gene (6 bases). With 0 bases removed from V and 2 bases from J, the gap between germline ends came to 9 bases. Germline CDR1 reads SGHKS; CDR2 reads YYEKEE (reference sequence). This CDR3 spans 15 amino acids. The DNA for the CDR3 is TGTGCCAGCAGCTTGGGACAGGATACCTACAATGAGCAGTTCTTC. It encodes CASSLGQDTYNEQFF.

The chain links TRBV2 to TRBJ2-2, with 12 positions matching TRBD1. The CDR3 is made up of 16 amino acids. Germline V gene lookup returns CDR1 SNHLY and CDR2 FYNNEI. V shed 6 bases and J 2 bases; nucleotides not matched to a gene: 4. For the CDR3, the DNA is TGTGCCAGCAGGGGACAGGGGGCCCTAAACACCGGGGAGCTGTTTTTT. Translating gives CASRGQGALNTGELFF.

V is TRBV11-3 and J is TRBJ2-3; D might be TRBD2 (6 bases). The CDR3 runs 16 residues. Trimming shortened V by 5 bases and J by 5 bases, and 20 bases separated the two germline ends. The germline V gene has CDR1 SGHNT and CDR2 YENEEA. DNA for the CDR3: TGTGCCAGCAGCCCCACGTCGGAGGGTGGAGGAGATACGCAGTATTTT. Its protein product is CASSPTSEGGGDTQYF.

The rearrangement links TRBV7-9 to TRBJ2-1; 11 bases align to TRBD2. The germline V gene has CDR1 SEHNR and CDR2 FQNEAQ (reference sequence). The J segment lost 4 bases and the V segment lost 5 bases, leaving 7 bases of the junction unmatched. This CDR3 contains 16 residues. The CDR3 nucleotides read TGTGCCAGCAGCCCTAGCGGGGGGTTGGTATACAATGAGCAGTTCTTC. Encoded protein: CASSPSGGLVYNEQFF. The variable domain in full, with the rest retrieved from reference TRBV7-9 and TRBJ2-1, is DTGVSQNPRHKITKRGQNVTFRCDPISEHNRLYWYRQTLGQGPEFLTYFQNEAQLEKSRLLSDRFSAERPKGSFSTLEIQRTEQGDSAMYLCASSPSGGLVYNEQFFGPGTRLTVL.

The V and J genes are TRBV7-3 and TRBJ1-1; D is unclear. The germline V and J ends were trimmed by 11 bases and 5 bases, with 15 bases remaining between them. Germline CDR1 is SGHTA and CDR2 is FQGTGA. This CDR3 is 12 amino acids long. CDR3 sequence reads: CASGNEGTEAFF. The CDR3 DNA follows: TGTGCCTCGGGGAACGAAGGAACTGAAGCTTTCTTT.

J is TRBJ2-3 and V is TRBV6-4; the D gene is possibly TRBD1 (6 bases). V gave up 3 bases and J gave up 5 bases, with 15 bases separating them. CDR3 length: 15 amino acids. Germline CDR1 MRHNA, CDR2 SNTAGT. The CDR3 DNA is TGTGCCAGCAGTGAATTTGGACAGCCACTAGATACGCAGTATTTT. Amino acid sequence: CASSEFGQPLDTQYF.

The chain couples TRBV5-1 to TRBJ1-1; 9 bases line up with TRBD1. The CDR3 is 16 residues long. Germline V CDR1 and CDR2: SGHRS, YFSETQ. The V and J ends lost 4 bases and 1 base, in that order; junction bases with no gene match: 8. CDR3 in amino acids: CASSRKAGQGNTEAFF. CDR3 nucleotide sequence: TGCGCCAGCAGCCGTAAAGCGGGACAGGGGAACACTGAAGCTTTCTTT. The variable domain in full, with the rest retrieved from reference TRBV5-1 and TRBJ1-1, is KAGVTQTPRYLIKTRGQQVTLSCSPISGHRSVSWYQQTPGQGLQFLFEYFSETQRNKGNFPGRFSGRQFSNSRSEMNVSTLELGDSALYLCASSRKAGQGNTEAFFGQGTRLTVV.

The CDR3 DNA is TGCAGCGTCGGGACTAGCGCTTCAGCTTCCTACGAGCAGTACTTC. Protein: CSVGTSASASYEQYF. This chain joins TRBV29-1 and TRBJ2-7, with TRBD2 identical over 10 bases. The CDR3 consists of 15 residues. Trimming took 6 bases from V and 1 from J; bases not matched to a gene: 9. Germline lookup yields CDR1 SQVTM and CDR2 ANQGSEA.